The sequence of this T cell receptor beta chain was determined in a study of Ad26.COV2.S vaccination and SARS-CoV-2 variants. Whole-study context: Intramuscular Ad26.COV2.S at 5x10^10 or 1x10^11 viral particles.

Treatment reported: 15 to 20 received Ad26.COV2.S at low or high dose, single or two shots; about 5 received placebo; per-sample allocation not given. The investigators took samples on day 63 after the first vaccine or placebo injection. The repertoire was sequenced with immunoSEQ multiplex PCR; TCRdb's copy has only in-frame clones and lacks some. The sample contains approximately 340,000 clones, about 85% of which appear only once. CDR1 is MNHEY and CDR2 is SVGAGI in the germline V gene. The CDR3 loop spans 15 amino acids. V dropped 0 bases and J dropped 4 bases, with 11 bases sitting between them.

The receptor's source is a person between 18 and 59 years old who received the Ad26.COV2.S COVID-19 vaccine or a placebo. The sequencing used peripheral blood, collected in a trial of Ad26.COV2.S vaccine versus placebo. The chain couples TRBV6-5 to TRBJ2-3; D not resolved. The CDR3 sequence is CASSYSASGADTQYF. The CDR3, as DNA: TGTGCCAGCAGTTACTCTGCATCGGGCGCAGATACGCAGTATTTT.